This T cell receptor beta chain was found in a study of blood T cell repertoires in COVID-19 (dated by TCRdb to the early 2020s). Broadly, across the study: The collaborator samples originated in the United States, Italy and Spain and spanned the acute and convalescent phases of COVID-19. The prospective study material was composed of cDNA or gDNA derived from T cells, B-cell-depleted T cells, or PBMCs. The dataset comprised deeply sampled blood TCRbeta repertoires from subjects exposed to, actively infected with, or recovered from COVID-19. The repertoires were made available in a free public database intended to serve as a resource for research on the immune response to SARS-CoV-2. The samples were drawn from two sources: the first 160 participants of the ongoing ImmuneRACE study, and 950 to 1,500 subjects contributed by 6 global collaborators. The sample metadata nearly always contained a de-identified subject ID, COVID-19 status, age in years and sex. Where available, HLA class I and class II types were taken from metadata supplied by the sample provider and were not determined by assay-based typing. Here is what the overall study found, with its caveats: Clinical and demographic metadata were provided uncurated, with the amount varying by source and participant.

TCRbeta CDR3 regions were amplified from genomic DNA by means of the immunoSEQ Assay, a bias-controlled multiplex PCR. Per the original workflow: The number of nucleated cells in each sample was estimated from the amplification of reference gene primers within the assay. To quantify the absolute abundance of each unique TCRbeta CDR3 rearrangement, sequence reads were collapsed and filtered. For each sample, productive Simpson clonality was calculated as the square root of Simpson's diversity index across productive rearrangements. Held by TCRdb, this immuneACCESS table contains in-frame sequences only and omits some clones. Under half of the omission traces to an unresolved V gene where checked; the cause of the rest is unknown. V, J and clone size derive from that table, while D and trimming were established from the DNA sequence. A total of some 340,000 clones appear in this sample, 83% of them only once. Jointly, the top ten make up 3% of the sample.

Details on this clone: Its antigen is not yet known. Base qualities are not recorded, but no much larger clone differs from it by a single base.

The CDR1 and CDR2 encoded by the germline V gene are SGHTA and FQGNSA. The junction carries 13 bases between V and J, which are trimmed by 2 bases and 5 bases respectively. The CDR3 goes from the cysteine to the phenylalanine over 14 residues. The kept DNA is CDR3 alone, 42 bases in frame from the first base. Each collaborating institution followed its own protocols to collect whole blood in K2EDTA tubes. For TCRbeta analysis, collaborators shipped samples as frozen whole blood, isolated PBMCs, or DNA extracted from either of those sample types. The sequencing input was peripheral blood. The sequence links TRBV7-2 to TRBJ2-7, and TRBD1 may be the D gene, going by 7 matching bases. This clonotype was obtained from a man aged 25-40 years with active or convalescent COVID-19. The CDR3 protein is CASSLLGRGDEQYF. The DNA sequence is TGTGCCAGCAGCTTATTAGGCAGGGGGGACGAGCAGTACTTC. With all but the CDR3 taken from the reference TRBV7-2 and TRBJ2-7 genes, the full variable domain is: GAGVSQSPSNKVTEKGKDVELRCDPISGHTALYWYRQSLGQGLEFLIYFQGNSAPDKSGLPSDRFSAERTGGSVSTLTIQRTQQEDSAVYLCASSLLGRGDEQYFGPGTRLTVT.